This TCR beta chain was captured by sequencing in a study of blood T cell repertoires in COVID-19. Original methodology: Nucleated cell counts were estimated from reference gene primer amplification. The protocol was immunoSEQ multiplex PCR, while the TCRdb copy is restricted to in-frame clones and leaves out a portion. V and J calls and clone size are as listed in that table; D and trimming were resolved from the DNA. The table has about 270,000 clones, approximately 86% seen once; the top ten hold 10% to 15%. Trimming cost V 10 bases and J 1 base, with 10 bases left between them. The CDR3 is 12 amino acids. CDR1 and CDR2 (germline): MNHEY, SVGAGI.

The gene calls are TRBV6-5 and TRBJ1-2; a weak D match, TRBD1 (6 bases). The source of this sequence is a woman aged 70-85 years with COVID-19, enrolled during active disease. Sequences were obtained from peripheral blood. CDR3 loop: CATLDSNYGYTF. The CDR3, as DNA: TGTGCCACCCTGGACAGTAACTATGGCTACACCTTC.